Following are 20 T cell receptor beta chains from one sample sequenced in a study of T cell responses to AZD1222 COVID-19 vaccine. Clones were sequenced by immunoSEQ multiplex PCR, and TCRdb holds only the in-frame ones, with some missing. The sample has about 150,000 clones, over 90% seen once. The input for sequencing was peripheral blood, taken on day 0 of AZD1222 vaccination. The receptor source for this set is an adult in good health.

CDR3 DNA sequence: TGTGCCAGTAATGACGTCGGCACTGAAGCTTTCTTT. Its translation is CASNDVGTEAFF. V gene TRBV19 combines with J gene TRBJ1-1; no firm D call. The length of the CDR3 is 12 residues. Deletions cut 7 bases from V and 4 bases from J, with 10 bases between. Germline V CDR1 and CDR2: LNHDA, SQIVND (reference sequence).

This clone has only one observation. The chain carries TRBV6-1 and TRBJ1-2; D is perhaps TRBD1 (6 bases). CDR1 MNHNS and CDR2 SASEGT come from the germline V gene. The CDR3 is made up of 14 amino acids. The V end was cut by 2 bases, the J end by 3 bases, with 10 bases between. Written as DNA, the CDR3 is TGTGCCAGCAGTGAAACCAGGGGTGACTATGGCTACACCTTC. It codes for CASSETRGDYGYTF.

The V gene is TRBV10-3, the J gene TRBJ1-3, with no clear D. CDR3 size: 17 residues. V was cut by 2 bases and J by 0 bases, with 14 bases left in between. The germline V gene encodes CDR1 ENHRY and CDR2 SYGVKD. The CDR3 nucleotides read TGTGCCATCAGTGAGGGTTACCCGGATCGCTCTGGAAACACCATATATTTT. Its protein product is CAISEGYPDRSGNTIYF.

The rearrangement links TRBV4-2 to TRBJ2-7, with D perhaps TRBD2 (5 bases). The V end lost 2 bases, the J end lost 3 bases, and 14 bases lay between the germline ends. The germline V gene has CDR1 LGHNA and CDR2 YNFKEQ. The length of the CDR3 is 15 residues. The DNA of the CDR3 is TGTGCCAGCAGCCAACCCGGATCCGAGGGCTACGAGCAGTACTTC. The encoded protein is CASSQPGSEGYEQYF.

This clone was detected only a few times. The chain employs TRBV19 and TRBJ1-4, with D maybe TRBD1 (5 bases). V gave up 8 bases and J gave up 3 bases, with 13 bases separating them. The CDR3 is 14 amino acids. The V gene's germline CDR1 is LNHDA and CDR2 SQIVND (reference sequence). The CDR3: CASHSGAPNEKLFF. The CDR3 nucleotides are TGTGCCAGTCATAGCGGGGCACCTAATGAAAAACTGTTTTTT.

This rearrangement joins TRBV15 to TRBJ2-7, with 7 bases identical to TRBD1. Germline V gene sequence: CDR1 LNHNV, CDR2 YYDKDF (reference sequence). The CDR3 has 14 residues. Trimming took 3 bases from V and 6 from J; bases not matched to a gene: 8. CDR3 sequence: CATSSRQGASEQYF. CDR3 coding DNA: TGTGCCACCAGCAGCAGACAGGGAGCCAGCGAGCAGTACTTC.

The chain is built from TRBV11-2 and TRBJ2-7; TRBD2 is a possible D gene (6 bases). Germline assignment: CDR1 SGHAT and CDR2 FQNNGV. CDR3 length: 15 amino acids. The ends were cut back, 3 bases at V and 2 bases at J, with 14 bases in the middle. CDR3 sequence: CASSFRRDRTYEQYF. The DNA for the CDR3 is TGTGCCAGCAGCTTCCGGAGGGATCGCACCTACGAGCAGTACTTC. The entire variable domain, with the rest obtained from reference TRBV11-2 and TRBJ2-7, is as follows: EAGVAQSPRYKIIEKRQSVAFWCNPISGHATLYWYQQILGQGPKLLIQFQNNGVVDDSQLPKDRFSAERLKGVDSTLKIQPAKLEDSAVYLCASSFRRDRTYEQYFGPGTRLTVT.

This clone appeared once. J is TRBJ2-1 and V is TRBV24-1, with TRBD2 identical over 11 bases. Per the germline V gene, CDR1 is KGHDR and CDR2 is SFDVKD. The J segment lost 2 bases and the V segment lost 1 base, leaving 6 bases of the junction unmatched. The CDR3 is made up of 18 amino acids. CDR3 residues: CATSDLRLAGLPYNEQFF. Here the CDR3 DNA reads TGTGCCACCAGTGATTTAAGACTAGCGGGACTTCCCTACAATGAGCAGTTCTTC.

On this clone: An end of the junction does not agree with germline; a read error may underlie this. J is TRBJ2-4 and V is TRBV5-4; tentative D call: TRBD2 (5 bases). CDR1 is SGHNT, CDR2 YYREEE, per germline (reference sequence). This CDR3 has 17 residues. The CDR3 DNA follows: TGTGCCAGCAGCCGGCCCAATTCGGAGGCAGCCAAAAACATTCGGTACTTC. Amino acid sequence: CASSRPNSEAAKNIRYF.

The chain has TRBV27 and TRBJ2-7; the D is unclear. The CDR3 extends over 12 amino acids. The V end was cut by 4 bases, the J end by 3 bases, with 7 bases between. Germline loops: CDR1 MNHEY, CDR2 SMNVEV (reference sequence). The CDR3 nucleotides read TGTGCCAGCAGTTCAGCCAGCTACGAGCAGTACTTC. Translation gives CASSSASYEQYF.

The chain couples TRBV27 to TRBJ2-7; TRBD1 matches at 7 bases. The CDR3 runs to 12 residues. From germline, CDR1 is MNHEY and CDR2 SMNVEV (reference sequence). V lost 3 bases to trimming and J lost 7 bases; unmatched junction nucleotides: 3. The CDR3 reads CASSFLQGEQYF. The CDR3 nucleotides are TGTGCCAGCAGTTTTCTACAGGGGGAGCAGTACTTC.

The V and J genes are TRBV6-6 and TRBJ1-3, with 7 bases lining up with TRBD1. Per the germline V gene, CDR1 is MNHNY and CDR2 is SVGAGI (reference sequence). The CDR3 has 15 residues. The V segment lost 7 bases and the J segment 2 bases; nucleotides outside the gene matches: 8. CDR3 loop: CASNPRGLAGNTIYF. CDR3 bases: TGTGCCAGCAACCCCAGGGGGTTGGCTGGAAACACCATATATTTT.

This chain joins TRBV5-5 and TRBJ2-7; TRBD1 or TRBD2 may be the D gene (5 bases each). In germline, CDR1 is SGHKS, CDR2 YYEKEE (reference sequence). V dropped 2 bases and J dropped 3 bases, with 12 bases sitting between them. This CDR3 spans 14 amino acids. The CDR3, as DNA: TGTGCCAGCAGCTTAGGGACGTATGACTACGAGCAGTACTTC. The encoded protein is CASSLGTYDYEQYF.

The chain links TRBV30 to TRBJ1-1, with D unresolved. CDR1 is GTSNPN and CDR2 is SVGIG in the germline V gene (reference sequence). V gave up 7 bases and J gave up 1 base, with 10 bases separating them. The length of the CDR3 is 12 residues. Here the CDR3 DNA reads TGTGCCTTAGGACCGGGGAACACTGAAGCTTTCTTT. Translation gives CALGPGNTEAFF.

The chain is built from TRBV19 and TRBJ1-2, with 7 nucleotides matching TRBD1. Germline values: CDR1 LNHDA, CDR2 SQIVND (reference sequence). V was pared by 5 bases and J by 5 bases, with 8 bases of the junction left unmatched. The CDR3 loop spans 14 amino acids. The CDR3 DNA is TGTGCCAGTAGTCAGAGGGGGCTCGGATATGGCTACACCTTC. It is translated as CASSQRGLGYGYTF. The full variable domain, in which reference TRBV19 and TRBJ1-2 provide the parts outside the CDR3, is DGGITQSPKYLFRKEGQNVTLSCEQNLNHDAMYWYRQDPGQGLRLIYYSQIVNDFQKGDIAEGYSVSREKKESFPLTVTSAQKNPTAFYLCASSQRGLGYGYTFGSGTRLTVV.

The count of this clone is one. The V call is TRBV7-3, the J call TRBJ2-3; 14 nucleotides line up with TRBD2. With 4 bases clipped from V and 5 bases from J, the junction kept 5 bases outside the gene matches. The CDR3 sequence is 16 residues long. Germline CDR1 reads SGHTA; CDR2 reads FQGTGA. The CDR3 sequence is CASSSGLAGELDTQYF. The CDR3 DNA reads as TGTGCCAGCAGCTCGGGACTAGCGGGAGAATTAGATACGCAGTATTTT.

The V gene is TRBV3-1 (or the pseudogene TRBV3-2), the J gene TRBJ1-2; D uncertain. Germline V gives CDR1 LGHDT, CDR2 YNNKEL (reference sequence). This CDR3 has 13 residues. Deletions cut 3 bases from V and 4 bases from J, with 9 bases between. In DNA, the CDR3 is TGTGCCAGCAGCCAGGGAACACCCTATGGCTACACCTTC. It translates to CASSQGTPYGYTF.

V gene TRBV4-2 combines with J gene TRBJ1-1, with 10 bases fitting TRBD1. After removal of 7 bases from V and 5 bases from J, the junction contained 7 bases not matched to a gene. Germline V gene data show CDR1 as LGHNA and CDR2 as YNFKEQ. This CDR3 contains 14 residues. The CDR3 is CASTGDRGPTEAFF. CDR3 in DNA: TGTGCCAGCACGGGCGACAGGGGGCCAACTGAAGCTTTCTTT.

Worth noting for this clone: At one of its ends the junction is not consistent with the germline gene, which may arise from a read error. The chain couples TRBV4-1 to TRBJ2-2; TRBD2 aligns across 12 bases. The CDR3 loop spans 18 amino acids. Germline V lookup: CDR1 MGHRA, CDR2 YSYEKL. CDR3 bases: TGCGCCCGCAGCCGGCCCTTCCTAGCGGGAGGGGACACCGGGGAGCTGTTTTTT. Its translation is CARSRPFLAGGDTGELFF.

The V call is TRBV5-5, the J call TRBJ1-1; D may be TRBD1 (5 bases). This CDR3 has 14 amino acids. Germline V gene lookup returns CDR1 SGHKS and CDR2 YYEKEE (reference sequence). V gave up 2 bases and J gave up 4 bases, with 12 bases separating them. CDR3 sequence reads: CASSFGDEGTEAFF. The DNA for the CDR3 is TGTGCCAGCAGCTTCGGGGACGAGGGCACTGAAGCTTTCTTT.